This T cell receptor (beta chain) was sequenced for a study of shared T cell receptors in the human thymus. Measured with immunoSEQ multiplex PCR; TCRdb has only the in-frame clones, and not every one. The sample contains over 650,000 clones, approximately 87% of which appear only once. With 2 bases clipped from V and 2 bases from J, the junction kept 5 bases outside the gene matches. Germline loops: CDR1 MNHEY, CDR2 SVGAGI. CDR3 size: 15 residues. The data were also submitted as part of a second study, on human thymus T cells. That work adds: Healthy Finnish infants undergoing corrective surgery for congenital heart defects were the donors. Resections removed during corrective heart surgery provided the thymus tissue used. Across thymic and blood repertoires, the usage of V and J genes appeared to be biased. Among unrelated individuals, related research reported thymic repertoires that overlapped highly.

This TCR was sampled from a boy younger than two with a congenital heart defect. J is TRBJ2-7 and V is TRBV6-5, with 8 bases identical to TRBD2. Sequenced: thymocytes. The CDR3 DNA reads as TGTGCCAGCAGTTACGACACTAGCGGTACCTACGAGCAGTACTTC. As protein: CASSYDTSGTYEQYF.